This T cell receptor beta chain originates from a study of blood T cell repertoires in COVID-19. Study at large: The origin of the acute and convalescent COVID-19 samples was the United States, Italy and Spain.

TCRdb's copy holds only in-frame clones and misses some; the assay was immunoSEQ multiplex PCR. There are under 450,000 clones in the sample; 90% to 95% occur only once, and around 0.86% lies in the top ten. With 3 bases clipped from V and 5 bases from J, the junction kept 4 bases outside the gene matches. Per the germline V gene, CDR1 is KGHDR and CDR2 is SFDVKD. The CDR3 is made up of 14 amino acids. The TCR originated in a woman aged 40 to 49 who had been exposed to COVID-19. This chain connects TRBV24-1 to TRBJ2-5; TRBD1 aligns across 8 bases. The sample comprised PBMCs or T cells enriched from blood (not recorded which). DNA for the CDR3: TGTGCCACCAGTGATAGGGACAGGTGGGAGACCCAGTACTTC. Its translation: CATSDRDRWETQYF.